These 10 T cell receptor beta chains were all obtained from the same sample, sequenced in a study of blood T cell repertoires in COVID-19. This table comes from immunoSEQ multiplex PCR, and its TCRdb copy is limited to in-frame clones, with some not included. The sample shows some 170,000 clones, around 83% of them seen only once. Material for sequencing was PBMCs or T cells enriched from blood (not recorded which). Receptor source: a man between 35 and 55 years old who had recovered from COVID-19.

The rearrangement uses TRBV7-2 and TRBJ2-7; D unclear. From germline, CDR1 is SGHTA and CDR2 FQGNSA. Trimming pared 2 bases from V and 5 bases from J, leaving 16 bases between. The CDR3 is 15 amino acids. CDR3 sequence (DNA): TGTGCCAGCAGCTTAACGAGGAGCCCGACCGACGAGCAGTACTTC. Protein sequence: CASSLTRSPTDEQYF.

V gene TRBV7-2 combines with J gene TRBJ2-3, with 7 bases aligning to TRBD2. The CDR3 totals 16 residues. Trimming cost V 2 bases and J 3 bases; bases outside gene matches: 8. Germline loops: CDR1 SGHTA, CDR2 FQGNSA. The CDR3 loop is CASSLSGGRKTDTQYF. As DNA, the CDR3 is TGTGCCAGCAGCTTAAGCGGCGGGAGAAAGACAGATACGCAGTATTTT.

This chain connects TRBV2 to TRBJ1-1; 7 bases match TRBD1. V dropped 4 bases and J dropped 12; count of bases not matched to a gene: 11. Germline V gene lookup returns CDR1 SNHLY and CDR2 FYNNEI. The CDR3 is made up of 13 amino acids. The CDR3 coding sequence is TGTGCCAGCAGTGCGGACAGGACGGGGTTGCCTTTCTTT. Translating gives CASSADRTGLPFF.

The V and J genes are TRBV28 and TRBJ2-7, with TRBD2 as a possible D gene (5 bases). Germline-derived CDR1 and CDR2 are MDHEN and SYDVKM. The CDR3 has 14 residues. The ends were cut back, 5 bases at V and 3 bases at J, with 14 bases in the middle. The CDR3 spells CASSPLREGYEQYF. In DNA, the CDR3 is TGTGCCAGCAGTCCGCTCCGGGAAGGCTACGAGCAGTACTTC.

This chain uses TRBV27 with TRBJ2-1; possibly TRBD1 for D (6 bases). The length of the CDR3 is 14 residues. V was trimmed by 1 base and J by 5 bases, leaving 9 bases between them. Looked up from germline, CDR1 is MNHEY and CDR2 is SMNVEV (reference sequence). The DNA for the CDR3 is TGTGCCAGCAGTTTATGGGGACATGACAATGAGCAGTTCTTC. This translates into CASSLWGHDNEQFF.

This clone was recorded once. The CDR3 here is CASSSILGRGVNSPLHF. The CDR3 bases are TGTGCCAGCAGCTCAATTCTCGGCAGGGGGGTGAATTCACCCCTCCACTTT. The chain is built from TRBV3-1 (or the pseudogene TRBV3-2) and TRBJ1-6; 7 positions agree with TRBD1. This CDR3 spans 17 amino acids. The J segment lost 7 bases and the V segment lost 5 bases, leaving 14 bases of the junction unmatched. Germline CDR1 is LGHDT and CDR2 is YNNKEL (reference sequence).

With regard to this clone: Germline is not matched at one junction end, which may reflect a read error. CDR3 nucleotide sequence: TGTGCCAGTAGTATTAGTGGGACAGGGGGGAGGCAATCAGCAGATTTT. It specifies CASSISGTGGRQSADF. The chain recombines TRBV19 with TRBJ1-5; 11 nucleotides match TRBD1. The germline gives CDR1 LNHDA, CDR2 SQIVND (reference sequence). CDR3 length: 16 residues.

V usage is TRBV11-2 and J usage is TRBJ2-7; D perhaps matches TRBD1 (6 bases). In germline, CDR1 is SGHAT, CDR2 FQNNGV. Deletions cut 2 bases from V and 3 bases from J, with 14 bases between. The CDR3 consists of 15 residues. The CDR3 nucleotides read TGTGCCAGCAGCTTAACGAGGGGGAAGATCTACGAGCAGTACTTC. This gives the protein CASSLTRGKIYEQYF. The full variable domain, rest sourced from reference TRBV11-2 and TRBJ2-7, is EAGVAQSPRYKIIEKRQSVAFWCNPISGHATLYWYQQILGQGPKLLIQFQNNGVVDDSQLPKDRFSAERLKGVDSTLKIQPAKLEDSAVYLCASSLTRGKIYEQYFGPGTRLTVT.

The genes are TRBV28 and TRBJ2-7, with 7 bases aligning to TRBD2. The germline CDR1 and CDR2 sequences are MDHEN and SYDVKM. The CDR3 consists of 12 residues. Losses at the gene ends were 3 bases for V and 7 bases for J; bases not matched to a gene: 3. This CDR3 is CASSLGLLEQYF. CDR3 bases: TGTGCCAGCAGTTTGGGACTATTGGAGCAGTACTTC.

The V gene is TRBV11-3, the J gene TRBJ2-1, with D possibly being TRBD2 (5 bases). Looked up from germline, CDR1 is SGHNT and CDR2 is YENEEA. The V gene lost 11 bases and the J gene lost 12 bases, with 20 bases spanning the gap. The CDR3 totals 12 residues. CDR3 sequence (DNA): TGTGCCGGACGTACTAACGACGGGATGCAGTTCTTC. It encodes CAGRTNDGMQFF.